This TCR beta chain originates from a study of blood T cells in healthy people across ages. Whole-study results and caveats: Roughly linear declines in TCR beta diversity per million T cells occurred with age.

A J-beta primer mix and a sample-barcoded 5' primer were used in a second PCR of roughly 6 to 11 cycles. TCRdb used MiXCR to reprocess the 5' RACE reads, holding one entry per CDR3 protein. Of roughly 1.6 million distinct CDR3 sequences listed, 34% were seen once; the top ten hold about 10%. In regard to this clonotype: As yet, its antigen is unknown.

The TCR was taken from a woman between 25 and 40 years old in good health. The sample was blood.

In nucleotides, the CDR3 is TGCAGTGCTAGGGCCCAGCGGGAGGTGTGGGACAAGCAGTACTTC. Amino acid sequence: CSARAQREVWDKQYF. V gene TRBV20-1 combines with J gene TRBJ2-7; TRBD2 agrees at 9 bases. This CDR3 spans 15 amino acids. V lost 3 bases and J lost 8; bases outside the gene matches: 14. The germline V gene encodes CDR1 DFQATT and CDR2 SNEGSKA (reference sequence).